Below, 13 T cell receptor beta chains from the same sample are listed, as sequenced in a study of a mutant IDH1 vaccine in newly diagnosed glioma. Repertoires were generated with immunoSEQ multiplex PCR, while TCRdb's copy carries only in-frame clones and drops some. The sample carries 40,000 to 45,000 clones, roughly 84% recorded once. These TCRs' antigens remain unknown. Time point denoted: week 35, safety follow-up. Each dose of the vaccine consisted of 300 ug of mutant IDH1 20-mer peptide, with topical imiquimod. Sequencing was performed on PBMCs, taken from a glioma patient whose treatment included an IDH1 peptide vaccine. Receptors originate from a woman in her fifties or sixties with glioma.

This clone appeared once. The chain carries TRBV14 and TRBJ1-6, with D hard to call. Trimming pared 6 bases from V and 8 bases from J, leaving 11 bases between. The germline V gene encodes CDR1 SGHDN and CDR2 FVKESK. The CDR3 spans 13 residues. Here the CDR3 DNA reads TGTGCCAGCAGTTACGGAGGGCATTCACCCCTCCACTTT. Its translation is CASSYGGHSPLHF. Drawing the rest from reference TRBV14 and TRBJ1-6, the complete variable domain is EAGVTQFPSHSVIEKGQTVTLRCDPISGHDNLYWYRRVMGKEIKFLLHFVKESKQDESGMPNNRFLAERTGGTYSTLKVQPAELEDSGVYFCASSYGGHSPLHFGNGTRLTVT.

The genes are TRBV4-3 and TRBJ1-1; TRBD1 might be the D (5 bases). The CDR3 runs to 15 residues. V was shortened by 1 base and J by 6 bases, with 15 bases between the two germline ends. CDR1 and CDR2 from the germline V gene are LGHNA and YSLEER. The CDR3 region is CASSQVGEFFAEAFF. The CDR3 DNA reads as TGCGCCAGCAGCCAAGTGGGGGAATTCTTCGCTGAAGCTTTCTTT.

The chain uses TRBV29-1 and TRBJ2-1; 14 bases match TRBD2. Germline V gene sequence: CDR1 SQVTM, CDR2 ANQGSEA. The CDR3 has 18 amino acids. V shed 6 bases and J 0 bases; nucleotides not matched to a gene: 10. CDR3 coding DNA: TGCAGCGTCAGAGGGACTAGCGGGGGCCGGAGCTCCTACAATGAGCAGTTCTTC. Its translation: CSVRGTSGGRSSYNEQFF.

This clone occurred a few times. The chain carries TRBV5-1 and TRBJ2-7, with D possibly TRBD1 on 6 matching bases. This CDR3 comprises 15 residues. V dropped 4 bases and J dropped 0 bases, with 14 bases sitting between them. CDR1 and CDR2 from the germline V gene are SGHRS and YFSETQ. The DNA of the CDR3 is TGCGCCAGCAGCCCGGCCTTACAGGGCTCCTACGAGCAGTACTTC. This encodes CASSPALQGSYEQYF.

The CDR3 coding sequence is TGCGCCAGCAGCCGCGTTAGCTGGGGGGGCCCCACAGATACGCAGTATTTT. Protein product: CASSRVSWGGPTDTQYF. The chain employs TRBV4-1 and TRBJ2-3, with D perhaps matching TRBD2 (7 bases). V was shortened by 4 bases and J by 2 bases, with 19 bases between the two germline ends. This CDR3 has 17 amino acids. Germline-derived CDR1 and CDR2 are MGHRA and YSYEKL.

This sequence joins TRBV27 and TRBJ2-7, with a weak D call TRBD1 (6 bases). Germline values: CDR1 MNHEY, CDR2 SMNVEV (reference sequence). Trimming took off 2 bases at V and 4 bases at J, with 15 bases between the two ends. This CDR3 spans 15 amino acids. The CDR3 DNA sequence: TGTGCCAGCAGTTTAGTTCTCCCTCAGGGGTACGAGCAGTACTTC. Its protein is CASSLVLPQGYEQYF.

V usage is TRBV9 and J usage is TRBJ1-1; D unclear. Per germline, CDR1 SGDLS and CDR2 YYNGEE. V shed 4 bases and J shed 10 bases, with 26 bases lying between them. The CDR3 consists of 16 residues. CDR3 sequence reads: CASSPPGYGGSSVAFF. The CDR3 bases are TGTGCCAGCAGCCCCCCCGGTTATGGCGGCTCTTCGGTAGCTTTCTTT.

V usage is TRBV4-3 and J usage is TRBJ2-5; D unresolved. The V end lost 0 bases, the J end lost 7 bases, and 12 bases lay between the germline ends. Germline V gene sequence: CDR1 LGHNA, CDR2 YSLEER. The CDR3 has 14 amino acids. The DNA of the CDR3 is TGCGCCAGCAGCCAAGATAGGAAGGTTGGGACCCAGTACTTC. Protein sequence: CASSQDRKVGTQYF.

The chain is built from TRBV18 and TRBJ2-7; 8 nucleotides align to TRBD1. Per the germline V gene, CDR1 is KGHSH and CDR2 is LQKENI. Trimming cost V 6 bases and J 6 bases; bases outside gene matches: 10. The CDR3 covers 14 residues. The CDR3 DNA is TGTGCCAGCTCGCTGAACCAGCAGGGGGCCGAGCAGTACTTC. Protein product: CASSLNQQGAEQYF.

The J gene is TRBJ2-1, the V gene TRBV29-1, with 10 bases aligning to TRBD1. This CDR3 region has 14 residues. The trim removed 7 bases at V and 4 bases at J, leaving 7 bases unmatched. Germline V CDR1 and CDR2: SQVTM, ANQGSEA. CDR3 protein: CSGTGTGVYNEQFF. CDR3 in DNA: TGCAGCGGGACCGGGACAGGGGTTTACAATGAGCAGTTCTTC.

This clone was recorded a few times. This sequence joins TRBV5-4 and TRBJ1-6; D remains ambiguous. V was shortened by 0 bases and J by 6 bases, with 4 bases between the two germline ends. The CDR3 has 13 residues. From germline, CDR1 is SGHNT and CDR2 YYREEE (reference sequence). The CDR3 is CASSLEGNSPLHF. DNA of the CDR3: TGTGCCAGCAGCTTGGAGGGTAATTCACCCCTCCACTTT.

This rearrangement joins TRBV6-5 to TRBJ1-5; D is ambiguous. The CDR3 is 14 residues long. Trimming stripped 5 bases from V and 4 bases from J, with 12 bases between. CDR1 and CDR2 (germline): MNHEY, SVGAGI. CDR3 region: CASSLNVGNQPQHF. DNA for the CDR3: TGTGCCAGCAGTCTCAACGTTGGGAATCAGCCCCAGCATTTT.

The J gene is TRBJ1-2, the V gene TRBV30; the match to TRBD1 covers 9 bases. V was pared by 6 bases and J by 2 bases, with 13 bases of the junction left unmatched. The germline gives CDR1 GTSNPN, CDR2 SVGIG (reference sequence). The CDR3 covers 16 residues. The CDR3 DNA reads TGTGCCTGTCTACCCCGGGGACAGGGTATAAACTATGGCTACACCTTC. As protein: CACLPRGQGINYGYTF.